This TCR beta chain derives from a study of vaccination effects on CD4 cells after COVID-19. Findings and limits, study-wide: The study, lacking early post-infection timepoints, had few convalescent patients.

From germline, CDR1 is MDHEN and CDR2 SYDVKM. This CDR3 is 22 amino acids long. V lost 2 bases to trimming and J lost 0 bases; unmatched junction nucleotides: 20. The method was immunoSEQ multiplex PCR; TCRdb's version includes in-frame clones alone and lacks a portion of them. The data contain about 57,000 clones, around four fifths of them seen just once; the ten biggest clones take up about 4.5%. Researchers isolated CD4+ T cells once roughly nine days of culture had elapsed. Two-dose BNT162b2 or mRNA-1273 vaccination was given to participants. Nucleocapsid antibodies stayed negative before and after vaccination, showing no earlier SARS-CoV-2 infection. This clone has just one count. Its specificity is unknown.

This material consisted of CD4+ T cells from PBMCs cultured without peptide, taken after COVID-19 vaccination. The receptor comes from a human donor who received a COVID-19 vaccine. This sequence joins TRBV28 and TRBJ1-5, with 9 bases fitting TRBD1. The CDR3 DNA reads TGTGCCAGCAGTTTAGGTTCCTGGACTTCTGACAGGGGGGAGGATAGCAATCAGCCCCAGCATTTT. Protein product: CASSLGSWTSDRGEDSNQPQHF.